This TCR beta chain was recovered during a study of T cell responses to AZD1222 COVID-19 vaccine. Germline V gene lookup returns CDR1 SGHTA and CDR2 FQGTGA. Trimming cost V 5 bases and J 4 bases; bases outside gene matches: 4. This CDR3 spans 15 amino acids. Study outcomes and limitations: Across the whole spike, CD4 TCRs peaked at regions 160-218 and 743-854. Samples come after the peak T cell response, not at day 14. Clonal diversity was possibly underestimated, and the donors were mostly white British, with more females.

Sequenced by immunoSEQ multiplex PCR; TCRdb stores in-frame clones only, minus some. Among around 140,000 clones, 80% to 95% were seen once, and the ten largest hold roughly 3.9%. As for this clone: Its antigen remains unknown.

The sequencing here drew on peripheral blood, taken 28 days after the second AZD1222 dose. V gene TRBV7-3 combines with J gene TRBJ2-5; 13 bases match TRBD2. This receptor was identified in an adult who received the AZD1222 COVID-19 vaccine. CDR3 in DNA: TGTGCCAGCAGCCTCGGACTAGCGGGAGTAGAGACCCAGTACTTC. Translating it yields CASSLGLAGVETQYF.